The 28 T cell receptor beta chains reported below all come from one sample, sequenced in a study of T-cell memory formation after mild COVID-19. TCRdb used MiXCR to reprocess the 5' RACE reads, holding one entry per CDR3 protein. The sample lists about 40,000 distinct CDR3 sequences, approximately 10% occurring once. Sequences were obtained from PBMCs or a T cell subset sorted from them (not recorded which). The receptor set was obtained from a man younger than 35 who had mild COVID-19 (a few samples of this study predate the infection). Cell type and time point are not known.

In its sample, this clonotype was seen many times. The chain links TRBV5-4 to TRBJ2-7; weak D call: TRBD1 (6 bases). CDR3 length equals 14 residues. Germline assignment: CDR1 SGHNT and CDR2 YYREEE (reference sequence). V shed 4 bases and J shed 3 bases, with 14 bases lying between them. CDR3 protein: CASSLGLQGYEQYF. The DNA for the CDR3 is TGTGCCAGCAGCCTGGGCCTACAGGGCTACGAGCAGTACTTC.

At least ten counts were recorded for this clonotype. The rearrangement links TRBV5-1 to TRBJ2-2; D gene uncertain. The CDR3 sequence is 12 residues long. V was trimmed by 2 bases and J by 2 bases, leaving 1 base between them. Germline values: CDR1 SGHRS, CDR2 YFSETQ. The CDR3 DNA reads TGCGCCAGCAGCTTTAACACCGGGGAGCTGTTTTTT. Encoded protein: CASSFNTGELFF.

This clonotype was observed at least ten times. The V and J genes are TRBV5-1 and TRBJ2-3; no clear D. Germline CDR1 SGHRS, CDR2 YFSETQ. The CDR3 totals 16 residues. Trimming left V 0 bases short and J 4 bases short, with 15 bases between. The CDR3 DNA reads TGCGCCAGCAGCTTGGAACAACCTGTCCCCCCAGATACGCAGTATTTT. As protein: CASSLEQPVPPDTQYF.

This clonotype came up many times. This chain connects TRBV20-1 to TRBJ1-1, with D unclear. From germline, CDR1 is DFQATT and CDR2 SNEGSKA (reference sequence). The CDR3 extends over 13 amino acids. Trimming cost V 5 bases and J 1 base, with 11 bases left between them. The CDR3 here is CSAPVNRNTEAFF. The CDR3 nucleotides read TGCAGTGCTCCTGTTAACAGGAACACTGAAGCTTTCTTT.

This clonotype was counted ten times or more. At one boundary the junction diverges from the germline segment, which might be a read error. The chain links TRBV4-1 to TRBJ1-1; D ambiguous. Germline-derived CDR1 and CDR2 are MGHRA and YSYEKL. The CDR3 has 13 residues. The CDR3 nucleotides read TGCGCCAGCAGCCTACGGATGAACACTGAAGCTTTATTT. Its translation: CASSLRMNTEALF.

Ten or more counts support this clonotype. The chain employs TRBV4-1 and TRBJ2-1; D is uncertain. Germline CDR1 reads MGHRA; CDR2 reads YSYEKL. The CDR3 has 14 amino acids. With 3 bases removed from V and 7 bases from J, the gap between germline ends came to 13 bases. The DNA for the CDR3 is TGCGCCAGCAGCCAGGGTCCCGGGTGGAATGAGCAGTTCTTC. Residues: CASSQGPGWNEQFF.

This clonotype was counted many times. This chain uses TRBV7-3 with TRBJ2-1; 9 bases fit TRBD1. Trimming took 0 bases from V and 6 from J; bases not matched to a gene: 3. This CDR3 is built from 15 residues. The germline gives CDR1 SGHTA, CDR2 FQGTGA. CDR3 residues: CASSLTNRGRNEQFF. The DNA of the CDR3 is TGTGCCAGCAGCTTAACAAACAGGGGGCGCAATGAGCAGTTCTTC.

At least ten counts were recorded for this clonotype. V gene TRBV20-1 combines with J gene TRBJ2-6, with D possibly TRBD1 on 6 matching bases. The V end was cut by 6 bases, the J end by 5 bases, with 11 bases between. The CDR3 runs 13 residues. Germline CDR1 is DFQATT and CDR2 is SNEGSKA (reference sequence). The CDR3 region has the DNA TGCAGTGCGGACAGTGGAAGGGCCAACGTCCTGACTTTC. Protein: CSADSGRANVLTF.

Ten or more counts support this clonotype. The J gene is TRBJ1-5, the V gene TRBV7-2; D gene unclear. This CDR3 is built from 15 residues. V lost 1 base to trimming and J lost 4 bases, with 11 bases between them. CDR1 is SGHTA and CDR2 is FQGNSA in the germline V gene. The CDR3 is CASSLVYSPNQPQHF. CDR3 in DNA: TGTGCCAGCAGCTTAGTCTACAGCCCTAATCAGCCCCAGCATTTT. Full variable domain (missing parts from reference TRBV7-2 and TRBJ1-5): GAGVSQSPSNKVTEKGKDVELRCDPISGHTALYWYRQSLGQGLEFLIYFQGNSAPDKSGLPSDRFSAERTGGSVSTLTIQRTQQEDSAVYLCASSLVYSPNQPQHFGDGTRLSIL.

This clonotype showed up many times. CDR3 nucleotide sequence: TGTGCCAGCAGCCCACCCTATATTCTAGCCAAAAACATTCAGTACTTC. Amino acids: CASSPPYILAKNIQYF. The J gene is TRBJ2-4, the V gene TRBV7-9; D is undetermined. This CDR3 region has 16 residues. The ends were cut back, 5 bases at V and 0 bases at J, with 14 bases in the middle. Germline V gives CDR1 SEHNR, CDR2 FQNEAQ (reference sequence).

This clonotype was recorded many times. This rearrangement joins TRBV20-1 to TRBJ2-5, with D perhaps matching TRBD2 (5 bases). The germline V gene has CDR1 DFQATT and CDR2 SNEGSKA (reference sequence). The CDR3 has 13 residues. With 0 bases removed from V and 7 bases from J, the gap between germline ends came to 12 bases. Written as DNA, the CDR3 is TGCAGTGCTAGAGATTTACTAGAGGGGACCCAGTACTTC. Its translation is CSARDLLEGTQYF.

In this sample, this clonotype turned up many times. This chain links TRBV4-2 with TRBJ2-3; 11 bases are a match to TRBD1. J was trimmed by 4 bases and V by 0 bases; bases with no gene match: 3. The germline V gene encodes CDR1 LGHNA and CDR2 YNFKEQ. The CDR3 contains 16 residues. CDR3 DNA sequence: TGTGCCAGCAGCCAAGAGGGACAGGGGGGTGCAGATACGCAGTATTTT. Its translation is CASSQEGQGGADTQYF.

This clonotype appeared a few times. The J gene is TRBJ1-2, the V gene TRBV19, with D unresolved. V lost 0 bases to trimming and J lost 4 bases, with 6 bases between them. The CDR3 consists of 13 residues. Germline values: CDR1 LNHDA, CDR2 SQIVND (reference sequence). This CDR3 is CASSIDHGYGYTF. Written as DNA, the CDR3 is TGTGCCAGTAGTATAGATCACGGCTATGGCTACACCTTC.

This rearrangement joins TRBV12-5 to TRBJ1-2; D remains ambiguous. CDR1 is LGHNT, CDR2 FRNRAP, per germline. This CDR3 region has 14 residues. V lost 1 base and J 13 bases, leaving 19 bases between the germline ends. The CDR3 bases are TGTGCTAGTGGTTTGGGGGAAGACTCCCTCGGTTCCACCTTC. Encoded protein: CASGLGEDSLGSTF. Combining the CDR3 with reference TRBV12-5 and TRBJ1-2 gives the whole variable domain DARVTQTPRHKVTEMGQEVTMRCQPILGHNTVFWYRQTMMQGLELLAYFRNRAPLDDSGMPKDRFSAEMPDATLATLKIQPSEPRDSAVYFCASGLGEDSLGSTFGSGTRLTVV.

This clonotype was counted ten times or more. V usage is TRBV6-5 and J usage is TRBJ2-3, with 8 bases lining up with TRBD2. Germline V CDR1 and CDR2: MNHEY, SVGAGI. CDR3 length: 13 residues. Unmatched junction bases numbered 11, after V lost 6 bases and J lost 12 bases. CDR3 loop: CASRDRRGTSQYF. As DNA, the CDR3 is TGTGCCAGCAGGGACAGACGGGGGACTAGTCAGTATTTT.

This clonotype was picked up many times. The chain joins TRBV6-2 or TRBV6-3 to TRBJ2-7; a weak D match, TRBD1 (6 bases). CDR1 MNHEY and CDR2 SVGEGT come from the germline V gene. V was pared by 2 bases and J by 3 bases, with 8 bases between. This CDR3 has 13 amino acids. The CDR3 sequence is CASSYRDNYEQYF. The CDR3 DNA reads as TGTGCCAGCAGTTACCGGGACAACTACGAGCAGTACTTC.

This clonotype was seen ten or more times. The germline gene is not matched at one end of the junction; a read error may be the cause. The chain recombines TRBV4-1 with TRBJ2-4; D is unclear. Germline V gene data show CDR1 as MGHRA and CDR2 as YSYEKL. The CDR3 loop spans 15 amino acids. The CDR3 is CASSKEERWAGIQYF. The CDR3 DNA follows: TGCGCCAGCAGCAAAGAGGAACGGTGGGCAGGCATTCAGTACTTC.

In its sample, this clonotype was seen many times. The genes are TRBV4-3 and TRBJ2-5; 12 bases agree with TRBD2. V lost 4 bases, J lost 5 bases, and 11 bases stayed unmatched. The germline gives CDR1 LGHNA, CDR2 YSLEER. The CDR3 loop spans 17 amino acids. The CDR3 bases are TGCGCCAGCAGCCCACAAGGACTAGCGGGGAATGGGGAGACCCAGTACTTC. Its protein product is CASSPQGLAGNGETQYF.

This clonotype was counted many times. V and J are TRBV5-1 and TRBJ2-1; TRBD2 matches at 8 bases. Germline trimming cut 4 bases from V and 7 bases from J; bases unmatched to any gene: 7. This CDR3 has 14 amino acids. Looked up from germline, CDR1 is SGHRS and CDR2 is YFSETQ. CDR3 loop: CASSDGGALNEQFF. CDR3 bases: TGCGCCAGCAGCGACGGGGGGGCTCTAAATGAGCAGTTCTTC.

This clonotype was observed a handful of times. The V gene is TRBV7-9, the J gene TRBJ2-1; D remains unclear. In germline, CDR1 is SEHNR, CDR2 FQNEAQ (reference sequence). V was shortened by 3 bases and J by 8 bases, with 11 bases between the two germline ends. The CDR3 sequence is 13 residues long. The CDR3 nucleotides are TGTGCCAGCAGCTTTTTAGTCTCGGATGAGCAGTTCTTC. Translated: CASSFLVSDEQFF.

In this sample, this clonotype turned up many times. The chain combines TRBV27 with TRBJ2-3; TRBD1 is a possible D gene (6 bases). Trimming cost V 2 bases and J 3 bases, with 18 bases left between them. The germline gives CDR1 MNHEY, CDR2 SMNVEV (reference sequence). This CDR3 is built from 17 residues. The CDR3 region has the DNA TGTGCCAGCAGTTTAACCGCAGGGGACGTGAGGACAGATACGCAGTATTTT. It codes for CASSLTAGDVRTDTQYF.

This sequence joins TRBV7-8 and TRBJ1-1, with D unclear. This CDR3 has 12 amino acids. The germline V gene has CDR1 SGHVS and CDR2 FQNEAQ. Trimming took 5 bases from V and 6 from J, leaving 10 bases between them. CDR3 nucleotide sequence: TGTGCCAGCAGCGTGAGGGCAGCTGAAGCTTTCTTT. This translates into CASSVRAAEAFF.

This clonotype has ten or more counts. V is TRBV5-4 and J is TRBJ2-3; TRBD1 agrees at 8 bases. Trimming took 4 bases from V and 4 from J; bases not matched to a gene: 5. Germline V gene data show CDR1 as SGHNT and CDR2 as YYREEE (reference sequence). The CDR3 is 14 amino acids. CDR3 sequence (DNA): TGTGCCAGCAGCCCAGGACAGGGCTCAGATACGCAGTATTTT. It specifies CASSPGQGSDTQYF.

This clonotype has ten or more counts. The chain is built from TRBV29-1 and TRBJ2-3; D perhaps matches TRBD2 (5 bases). The CDR3 extends over 13 amino acids. Between the trimmed V and J ends, which lost 8 bases and 1 base, there was a span of 13 bases. The germline V gene has CDR1 SQVTM and CDR2 ANQGSEA. CDR3: CSSREYGTDTQYF. CDR3 nucleotide sequence: TGCAGCTCCCGGGAATATGGCACAGATACGCAGTATTTT.

This clonotype was seen at least ten times. The chain uses TRBV5-4 and TRBJ2-7, with D perhaps TRBD1 (6 bases). The CDR3 runs to 14 residues. Per germline, CDR1 SGHNT and CDR2 YYREEE (reference sequence). Between the trimmed V and J ends, which lost 0 bases and 2 bases, there was a span of 9 bases. The DNA of the CDR3 is TGTGCCAGCAGCTTGGCCCGGGACACCTACGAGCAGTACGTC. It codes for CASSLARDTYEQYV.

This clonotype has at least ten counts. The CDR3 DNA sequence: TGCAGTGCTGGGCTAGCGGGGGGCTACAATGAGCAGTTCTTC. It translates to CSAGLAGGYNEQFF. The chain links TRBV20-1 to TRBJ2-1, with 11 bases identical to TRBD2. The V gene end was trimmed by 5 bases and the J gene end by 3 bases; junction bases not matched to a gene: 3. The CDR3 length is 14 residues. Per the germline V gene, CDR1 is DFQATT and CDR2 is SNEGSKA (reference sequence).

This clonotype has ten or more counts. CDR3 bases: TGTGCCAGCAGCGCAGGGGTGGGGCAGATAAACTATGGCTACACCTTC. It yields the protein CASSAGVGQINYGYTF. The chain has TRBV9 and TRBJ1-2; D might be TRBD1 (6 bases). Germline assignment: CDR1 SGDLS and CDR2 YYNGEE. The CDR3 spans 16 residues. V was pared by 3 bases and J by 2 bases, with 17 bases between.

This chain links TRBV7-2 with TRBJ1-2, with 7 bases matching TRBD1. Germline V gene sequence: CDR1 SGHTA, CDR2 FQGNSA. CDR3 length equals 16 residues. Trimming took 5 bases from V and 1 from J; bases not matched to a gene: 10. The CDR3 region is CASSRPGAGGNYGYTF. CDR3 nucleotide sequence: TGTGCCAGCAGCCGCCCGGGGGCAGGGGGTAACTATGGCTACACCTTC.